The 5 T cell receptor beta chains reported below all come from one sample, sequenced in a study of T cell repertoires and leukemia-associated antigens. TCRdb re-called the 5' RACE reads through MiXCR, storing one row per CDR3 protein. The data contain around 12,000 distinct CDR3 sequences, approximately 43% of them singletons. Antigens of these TCRs are unknown. The sequenced sample consisted of CD3+ T cells sorted from blood and cultured. The receptors were sampled from a female donor in good health.

This clonotype turned up a few times. The chain combines TRBV20-1 with TRBJ2-1; a possible D gene is TRBD2 (6 bases). The CDR3 totals 14 residues. Trimming stripped 1 base from V and 3 bases from J, with 10 bases between. Per germline, CDR1 DFQATT and CDR2 SNEGSKA (reference sequence). The CDR3: CSARGLAFYNEQFF. CDR3 bases: TGCAGTGCTAGAGGTCTAGCGTTCTACAATGAGCAGTTCTTC.

V is TRBV20-1 and J is TRBJ2-1; 13 bases agree with TRBD2. CDR1 and CDR2 from the germline V gene are DFQATT and SNEGSKA (reference sequence). The junction had 2 bases not matched to a gene; V was cut back by 4 bases and J by 5 bases. The CDR3 runs 14 residues. CDR3 sequence reads: CSAMGLAGNNEQFF. The CDR3 nucleotides are TGCAGTGCTATGGGACTAGCGGGGAACAATGAGCAGTTCTTC.

This chain links TRBV2 with TRBJ2-7; TRBD2 matches 7 bases. CDR1 and CDR2 from the germline V gene are SNHLY and FYNNEI. With 6 bases clipped from V and 5 bases from J, the junction kept 16 bases outside the gene matches. The CDR3 length is 16 residues. As DNA, the CDR3 is TGTGCCAGCAGCCAAAAAAGGGCCGGGAGGACGAACGAGCAGTACTTC. It codes for CASSQKRAGRTNEQYF.

This rearrangement joins TRBV18 to TRBJ2-7; D gene unclear. The CDR3 has 13 amino acids. V dropped 1 base and J dropped 5 bases, with 9 bases sitting between them. Germline CDR1 KGHSH, CDR2 LQKENI. The CDR3 spells CASSPLSGDEQYF. The CDR3 DNA is TGTGCCAGCTCACCACTTTCGGGCGACGAGCAGTACTTC.

Note on this clonotype: A junction boundary mismatches the germline segment, possibly from a read error. The rearrangement links TRBV4-2 to TRBJ2-3, with D unclear. Per the germline V gene, CDR1 is LGHNA and CDR2 is YNFKEQ. The CDR3 has 13 residues. In nucleotides, the CDR3 is TGTGTCAGCAGCCAATCGGATCCAGATACGCAGTATTTT. Encoded protein: CVSSQSDPDTQYF.